This is a list of T cell receptor beta chains from one sample in a study of OX40 agonist ivuxolimab in advanced cancers. The assay was immunoSEQ multiplex PCR, and TCRdb's table has in-frame clones only and misses some. The sample includes over 50,000 clones, approximately 81% of them seen just once. This sample comprised CD4+ or CD8+ T cells sorted from blood, obtained in a trial of the OX40 agonist ivuxolimab. These receptors all stem from an adult with an advanced solid tumor such as melanoma, head and neck, liver or kidney cancer. Each CDR3 is given with its conserved first and last residue. D genes are given only for firm matches. Only part of the rows carry a size: once, few, many, or a class if the clone is expanded.

TRBD2	TRBV6-5	TRBJ2-1	-	CASRGGFNNNEQFF	TGTGCCAGCAGGGGAGGGTTTAATAACAATGAGCAGTTCTTC
-	TRBV29-1	TRBJ1-4	-	CSVLLGGSEKLFF	TGCAGCGTTCTCCTGGGAGGGAGTGAAAAACTGTTTTTT
-	TRBV4-2	TRBJ2-1	once	CASSPWGGRSYNEQFF	TGTGCCAGCAGCCCGTGGGGGGGGCGGTCTTACAATGAGCAGTTCTTC
-	TRBV5-1	TRBJ2-7	-	CASSLVSPEDEQYF	TGCGCCAGCAGCTTGGTTAGCCCCGAGGACGAGCAGTACTTC
-	TRBV14	TRBJ1-1	-	CASSQGPDTEAFF	TGTGCCAGCAGCCAGGGACCTGACACTGAAGCTTTCTTT
-	TRBV2	TRBJ2-7	-	CASKGSGRDTFYEQYF	TGTGCCAGCAAGGGCTCTGGAAGGGACACCTTCTACGAGCAGTACTTC
-	TRBV19	TRBJ1-1	few	CASSLRGTEAFF	TGTGCCAGTAGTTTAAGAGGAACTGAAGCTTTCTTT
-	TRBV7-6	TRBJ2-1	-	CASSTGLVYNEQFF	TGTGCCAGCAGTACGGGACTCGTGTACAATGAGCAGTTCTTC
-	TRBV28	TRBJ2-6	few	CASSPPSGHWRANVLTF	TGTGCCAGCAGTCCCCCCTCGGGCCATTGGAGGGCCAACGTCCTGACTTTC
TRBD1	TRBV6-6	TRBJ1-1	-	CASSWTGGVGTEAFF	TGTGCCAGCAGTTGGACAGGGGGTGTAGGAACTGAAGCTTTCTTT
-	TRBV7-2	TRBJ2-7	-	CASSPGPGLYEQYF	TGTGCCAGCAGCCCGGGACCAGGCCTTTACGAGCAGTACTTC
-	TRBV11-2	TRBJ2-5	-	CASSRQETQYF	TGTGCCAGCAGCCGCCAAGAGACCCAGTACTTC
TRBD1	TRBV20-1	TRBJ2-5	-	CMGQNQETQYF	TGCATGGGACAGAACCAAGAGACCCAGTACTTC
-	TRBV11-2	TRBJ2-2	-	CASSIGGATGELFF	TGTGCCAGCAGCATCGGAGGGGCAACCGGGGAGCTGTTTTTT
-	TRBV27	TRBJ2-1	-	CASNYKNEQFF	TGTGCCAGCAATTATAAGAATGAGCAGTTCTTC
TRBD2	TRBV18	TRBJ2-1	-	CASSPLLRERIEQFF	TGTGCCAGCTCACCACTTTTGCGGGAGCGGATTGAGCAGTTCTTC
-	TRBV28	TRBJ1-5	-	CASSWGINQPQHF	TGTGCCAGCAGTTGGGGGATCAATCAGCCCCAGCATTTT
-	TRBV28	TRBJ2-3	-	CASSLVDRRTDTQYF	TGTGCCAGCAGTTTGGTCGACAGACGCACAGATACGCAGTATTTT
TRBD2	TRBV19	TRBJ2-1	-	CASSKAGATSGIFNEQFF	TGTGCCAGTAGTAAGGCAGGAGCTACTAGCGGGATTTTTAATGAGCAGTTCTTC
-	TRBV7-8	TRBJ2-1	-	CASSLINEQFF	TGTGCCAGCAGCTTAATCAATGAGCAGTTCTTC
TRBD1	TRBV11-2	TRBJ2-3	-	CASSLDRGRFADTQYF	TGTGCCAGCAGCTTAGACAGGGGGCGATTTGCAGATACGCAGTATTTT
TRBD1	TRBV2	TRBJ2-5	-	CASSRDSQETQYF	TGTGCCAGCAGTCGGGACAGCCAAGAGACCCAGTACTTC
-	TRBV2	TRBJ2-1	-	CATLPGVGDNEQFF	TGTGCCACCCTCCCGGGGGTGGGGGACAATGAGCAGTTCTTC
TRBD1	TRBV6-5	TRBJ1-2	once	CASSRGTANYGYTF	TGTGCCAGCAGTAGAGGGACAGCGAACTATGGCTACACCTTC
-	TRBV5-1	TRBJ2-6	-	CASRRNSGANVLTF	TGCGCCAGCCGCAGGAACTCTGGGGCCAACGTCCTGACTTTC
TRBD2	TRBV5-4	TRBJ2-1	few	CASSLEGSAGVYEQFF	TGTGCCAGCAGCTTGGAGGGTTCGGCGGGAGTGTATGAGCAGTTCTTC
TRBD2	TRBV7-2	TRBJ2-3	-	CASRNRGGSGTDTQYF	TGTGCCAGCAGGAATAGGGGCGGGAGCGGTACAGATACGCAGTATTTT
TRBD2	TRBV28	TRBJ2-3	-	CASETISGRGTDTQYF	TGTGCCAGCGAAACCATAAGCGGGAGAGGAACAGATACGCAGTATTTT
-	TRBV5-1	TRBJ2-7	-	CASMESGTYEQYF	TGCGCCAGCATGGAGTCTGGGACCTACGAGCAGTACTTC
-	TRBV7-2	TRBJ1-5	-	CASSPQTGFQGQPQHF	TGTGCCAGCAGCCCTCAGACAGGCTTCCAGGGTCAGCCCCAGCATTTT
-	TRBV29-1	TRBJ2-5	-	CSVEGGRQEETQYF	TGCAGCGTTGAAGGGGGCCGCCAGGAAGAGACCCAGTACTTC
-	TRBV19	TRBJ2-3	-	CASSIGWSTDTQYF	TGTGCCAGTAGTATAGGGTGGAGCACAGATACGCAGTATTTT
-	TRBV6-5	TRBJ1-2	-	CASSSLSNYGYTF	TGTGCCAGCAGTTCCCTGTCTAACTATGGCTACACCTTC
-	TRBV15	TRBJ1-5	-	CATSKLDDNSNQPQHF	TGTGCCACCAGCAAATTAGACGATAATAGCAATCAGCCCCAGCATTTT
-	TRBV27	TRBJ2-7	-	CASSPRVFPSREQYF	TGTGCCAGCAGTCCGAGGGTGTTCCCCTCGCGGGAGCAGTACTTC
-	TRBV5-6	TRBJ1-2	-	CASSRGGPLANYGYTF	TGTGCCAGCAGCCGAGGAGGCCCGTTAGCTAACTATGGCTACACCTTC
TRBD1	TRBV5-1	TRBJ1-6	-	CASSLGQGGNSPLHF	TGCGCCAGCAGCCTTGGACAGGGGGGCAATTCACCCCTCCACTTT
-	TRBV20-1	TRBJ2-1	-	CSAGYNEQFF	TGCAGTGCGGGGTACAATGAGCAGTTCTTC
-	TRBV7-3	TRBJ2-7	-	CASSTKGGHEQYF	TGTGCCAGCAGCACAAAAGGAGGCCACGAGCAGTACTTC
TRBD2	TRBV7-9	TRBJ2-4	-	CASSLLSASGSGGYF	TGTGCCAGCAGCTTATTAAGCGCTAGCGGGAGTGGAGGGTACTTC
-	TRBV10-1	TRBJ2-7	-	CASSAYRAGEQYF	TGCGCCAGCAGTGCGTACAGGGCCGGGGAGCAGTACTTC
TRBD1	TRBV7-9	TRBJ1-1	-	CASSFQGELTEAFF	TGTGCCAGCAGCTTTCAGGGGGAGCTCACTGAAGCTTTCTTT
TRBD2	TRBV5-1	TRBJ2-1	-	CASSIRTSGRHNEQFF	TGCGCCAGCAGCATCCGGACTAGCGGGAGACACAATGAGCAGTTCTTC
TRBD2	TRBV7-3	TRBJ2-2	-	CASSPTGLAGGDGELFF	TGTGCCAGCAGCCCGACAGGACTAGCGGGAGGTGACGGGGAGCTGTTTTTT
-	TRBV28	TRBJ2-7	-	CASSKAGSSYEQYF	TGTGCCAGCAGTAAAGCAGGGAGCTCCTACGAGCAGTACTTC
TRBD1	TRBV6-1	TRBJ1-1	-	CASRDRGNTEAFF	TGTGCCAGCAGGGACAGGGGTAACACTGAAGCTTTCTTT
-	TRBV18	TRBJ2-3	-	CASLPQPHTDTQYF	TGTGCCAGCCTCCCACAGCCTCACACAGATACGCAGTATTTT
-	TRBV10-3	TRBJ1-5	few	CAISELSGFQPQHF	TGTGCCATCAGTGAGTTATCAGGGTTTCAGCCCCAGCATTTT
-	TRBV11-3	TRBJ2-1	-	CASSLGRGPWDEQFF	TGTGCCAGCAGCTTAGGGCGGGGGCCTTGGGATGAGCAGTTCTTC
TRBD1	TRBV29-1	TRBJ1-2	-	CSVEWDRGYGYTF	TGCAGCGTTGAATGGGACAGGGGCTATGGCTACACCTTC
-	TRBV15	TRBJ1-1	-	CATSSLKGSVTEAFF	TGTGCCACCAGCAGCCTCAAGGGATCGGTCACTGAAGCTTTCTTT